This note documents a single T cell receptor beta chain sequence. The PCR contained 60 Vbeta and 13 Jbeta primers. Clones were read by immunoSEQ multiplex PCR, and TCRdb kept only the in-frame ones, dropping some. This table has 75,000 to 100,000 clones, roughly 80% appearing once. Unmatched junction bases numbered 5, after V lost 3 bases and J lost 3 bases. The germline V gene has CDR1 LNHNV and CDR2 YYDKDF (reference sequence). CDR3 length equals 15 residues. The sample belongs to a study of cytomegalovirus exposure and HLA in healthy donors. The sequence derives from a man between 60 and 70 years old in good health and CMV-seropositive. What was sequenced was PBMCs. This sequence joins TRBV15 and TRBJ2-3; 8 positions match TRBD1. CDR3 DNA: TGTGCCACCAGCAGTCTGGACAGGGTGACAGATACGCAGTATTTT. Translating it yields CATSSLDRVTDTQYF.